The clone carrying this T cell receptor beta chain occurred many times. Its antigen is undetermined. Investigators prepared the TCR beta libraries by applying iRepertoire HTBI primers and Arm-PCR of CDR3 regions. From the multiplex PCR reads, TCRdb called clonotypes with MiXCR, one entry per CDR3 protein. The sample lists 360,000 or so distinct CDR3 sequences; about 16% were seen once. Time point given: newly diagnosed GD, antithyroid drugs for less than 3 months. The TCR library was prepared using RNA isolated from PBMCs. This entry is derived from a study of regulatory T cells in long-lasting Graves disease. This CDR3 region has 15 residues. The germline V gene encodes CDR1 SNHLY and CDR2 FYNNEI. Trimming shortened V by 8 bases and J by 3 bases, and 19 bases separated the two germline ends. Study-wide findings and caveats: Newly diagnosed disease favored TRBV20-1 and TRBJ2-1 over persistent disease.

In addition, the sample was reused for a study of T cells in Graves' hyperthyroidism and ophthalmopathy. From that second work: First-round RT-PCR of the TCR CDR3 relied on the HTBI primer set.

The chain joins TRBV2 to TRBJ1-2; tentatively, D is TRBD1 (5 bases). This clonotype was obtained from a woman between 18 and 29 years old with Graves disease. Sequencing used peripheral blood mononuclear cells (PBMCs), obtained at new diagnosis, from a patient treated with antithyroid drugs. The CDR3 loop is CASQGPLRDDYGYTF. The CDR3 DNA reads TGTGCCAGCCAGGGCCCTCTCCGGGATGACTATGGCTACACCTTC.